These 27 T cell receptor beta chains were all obtained from the same sample, sequenced in a study of graft-versus-host responses after intestinal transplantation. Libraries were prepared by immunoSEQ multiplex PCR; TCRdb keeps only in-frame clonotypes and omits some of them. The sample holds tens of thousands of clones, under 90% seen once. Antigens for these TCRs are unknown. Sequences were derived from unstimulated CD4+ T cells sorted from spleen or lymph node cells, sampled before intestinal transplant. The receptors derive from a human donor who received an intestinal transplant.

The J gene is TRBJ1-1, the V gene TRBV6-5; D remains unclear. Germline loops: CDR1 MNHEY, CDR2 SVGAGI. CDR3 length: 14 residues. V was cut by 0 bases and J by 3 bases, with 8 bases left in between. The chain's CDR3 is CASSYSISDTEAFF. CDR3 DNA: TGTGCCAGCAGTTACTCGATCAGCGACACTGAAGCTTTCTTT.

This chain uses TRBV7-9 with TRBJ1-3; 10 nucleotides match TRBD1. The CDR3 covers 14 residues. The junction had 4 bases not matched to a gene; V was cut back by 5 bases and J by 6 bases. CDR1 SEHNR and CDR2 FQNEAQ come from the germline V gene (reference sequence). CDR3 DNA sequence: TGTGCCAGCAGCCAGGGACAGGGGCTAAACACCATATATTTT. It encodes CASSQGQGLNTIYF.

V usage is TRBV5-1 and J usage is TRBJ2-2, with D possibly TRBD1 on 6 matching bases. Trimming took off 4 bases at V and 6 bases at J, with 13 bases between the two ends. The CDR3 spans 14 residues. The germline V gene has CDR1 SGHRS and CDR2 YFSETQ. The CDR3 DNA is TGCGCCAGCAGCCCTCAGGGGTCCGCCGGGGAGCTGTTTTTT. It is translated as CASSPQGSAGELFF. The full variable domain, in which reference TRBV5-1 and TRBJ2-2 provide the parts outside the CDR3, is KAGVTQTPRYLIKTRGQQVTLSCSPISGHRSVSWYQQTPGQGLQFLFEYFSETQRNKGNFPGRFSGRQFSNSRSEMNVSTLELGDSALYLCASSPQGSAGELFFGEGSRLTVL.

The V gene is TRBV5-5, the J gene TRBJ2-5; TRBD2 agrees at 8 bases. The V and J ends lost 1 base and 2 bases, in that order; junction bases with no gene match: 4. Germline-derived CDR1 and CDR2 are SGHKS and YYEKEE (reference sequence). CDR3 size: 15 residues. The CDR3 DNA reads as TGTGCCAGCAGCTTGTTAGCGGGGAATCAAGAGACCCAGTACTTC. Translated, it gives CASSLLAGNQETQYF.

This clone was seen once. The genes are TRBV29-1 and TRBJ2-5; D might be TRBD2 (6 bases). CDR3 length equals 13 residues. Trimming pared 8 bases from V and 1 base from J, leaving 14 bases between. Germline V gene data show CDR1 as SQVTM and CDR2 as ANQGSEA. The CDR3 protein is CSTKAGTQETQYF. Here the CDR3 DNA reads TGCAGCACTAAGGCGGGGACCCAAGAGACCCAGTACTTC.

The chain links TRBV18 to TRBJ2-7; D is unresolved. Germline CDR1 and CDR2: KGHSH and LQKENI. V gave up 3 bases and J gave up 0 bases, with 6 bases separating them. The CDR3 is 13 amino acids. The CDR3 here is CASSPQHSYEQYF. CDR3 coding DNA: TGTGCCAGCTCACCCCAACACTCCTACGAGCAGTACTTC.

The V and J genes are TRBV11-2 and TRBJ1-2; D not certain. The CDR3 is 13 amino acids. CDR1 is SGHAT, CDR2 FQNNGV, per germline. The germline V and J ends were trimmed by 2 bases and 1 base, with 5 bases remaining between them. Here the CDR3 reads CASSLQVNYGYTF. The CDR3 DNA reads TGTGCCAGCAGCTTACAGGTTAACTATGGCTACACCTTC.

Only one count was recorded for this clone. The chain links TRBV5-1 to TRBJ2-2, with 13 bases identical to TRBD2. The CDR3 is 17 residues long. V trimming: 1 base; J trimming: 2 bases; junction bases outside the gene matches: 2. Germline values: CDR1 SGHRS, CDR2 YFSETQ. CDR3 DNA sequence: TGCGCCAGCAGCTTGAGGACTAGCGGGGGTAACACCGGGGAGCTGTTTTTT. This encodes CASSLRTSGGNTGELFF.

The chain has TRBV7-3 and TRBJ1-2; D not certain. CDR3 length equals 16 residues. Germline assignment: CDR1 SGHTA and CDR2 FQGTGA. V lost 5 bases to trimming and J lost 0 bases, with 16 bases between them. The CDR3 coding sequence is TGTGCCAGCAGCCCGTCGAGCGGACCTTCTAACTATGGCTACACCTTC. Its translation: CASSPSSGPSNYGYTF.

The chain links TRBV2 to TRBJ1-6, with 7 bases that match TRBD1. This CDR3 region has 14 residues. Germline values: CDR1 SNHLY, CDR2 FYNNEI. The junction had 11 bases not matched to a gene; V was cut back by 8 bases and J by 10 bases. The DNA of the CDR3 is TGTGCCAGCGGGGAACTGACAGGGTACTCACCCCTCCACTTT. It is translated as CASGELTGYSPLHF.

CDR3 region: CASSPGGFGNQPQHF. CDR3 nucleotide sequence: TGTGCCAGCAGCCCCGGGGGTTTTGGAAATCAGCCCCAGCATTTT. The chain links TRBV7-9 to TRBJ1-5, with D tentatively TRBD1 (5 bases). V lost 5 bases, J lost 4 bases, and 15 bases lay in between. Germline V CDR1 and CDR2: SEHNR, FQNEAQ (reference sequence). The CDR3 has 15 residues.

The V and J genes are TRBV5-1 and TRBJ2-6; D may be TRBD1 (5 bases). V was cut by 4 bases and J by 0 bases, with 8 bases left in between. Germline loops: CDR1 SGHRS, CDR2 YFSETQ. The CDR3 loop spans 15 amino acids. CDR3: CASSSDSSGANVLTF. The CDR3 nucleotides read TGCGCCAGCAGCAGTGACAGCTCTGGGGCCAACGTCCTGACTTTC.

CDR3 DNA: TGTGCCACTACGCTTGCGGGCGTAGGCGACGAGCAGTACTTC. Encoded protein: CATTLAGVGDEQYF. The genes are TRBV10-3 and TRBJ2-7; perhaps TRBD2 as D (5 bases). V was cut by 10 bases and J by 5 bases, with 21 bases left in between. The V gene's germline CDR1 is ENHRY and CDR2 SYGVKD. The CDR3 length is 14 residues.

The gene calls are TRBV6-4 and TRBJ2-5; TRBD2 agrees at 10 bases. The CDR3 sequence is 14 residues long. CDR1 is MRHNA, CDR2 SNTAGT, per germline. The V segment lost 9 bases and the J segment 1 base; nucleotides outside the gene matches: 5. The CDR3, as DNA: TGTGCCAGAGTAGCGGGGGGACTCCAAGAGACCCAGTACTTC. Its protein product is CARVAGGLQETQYF.

The chain combines TRBV29-1 with TRBJ1-4; the match to TRBD1 covers 7 bases. The CDR3 is 14 amino acids. V lost 4 bases and J lost 8; bases outside the gene matches: 10. The germline V gene has CDR1 SQVTM and CDR2 ANQGSEA. CDR3 loop: CSVALTGWGEKLFF. In DNA form, the CDR3 reads TGCAGCGTTGCCCTGACAGGGTGGGGAGAAAAACTGTTTTTT.

This clone has only a few counts. The rearrangement uses TRBV10-1 and TRBJ2-1; no reliable D call. CDR1 WNHNN and CDR2 SYGVQD come from the germline V gene (reference sequence). This CDR3 has 12 residues. V lost 0 bases to trimming and J lost 12 bases, with 9 bases between them. CDR3 sequence: CASSESRSGQFF. The CDR3, as DNA: TGCGCCAGCAGTGAGTCTCGGTCCGGGCAGTTCTTC.

In DNA form, the CDR3 reads TGTGCCAGCAGCACTAGCGGGGGAGATGAGACCCAGTACTTC. Protein sequence: CASSTSGGDETQYF. The chain employs TRBV5-6 and TRBJ2-5; 11 nucleotides align to TRBD2. The CDR3 covers 14 residues. Germline V CDR1 and CDR2: SGHDT, YYEEEE. J lost 5 bases, V lost 4 bases, and 4 bases had no gene match.

V and J are TRBV18 and TRBJ1-6; 10 positions agree with TRBD1. V lost 4 bases, J lost 6 bases, and 3 bases stayed unmatched. Per the germline V gene, CDR1 is KGHSH and CDR2 is LQKENI. There are 15 residues in the CDR3. DNA of the CDR3: TGTGCCAGCTCACAAGGGACAGGGGTTAATTCACCCCTCCACTTT. It yields the protein CASSQGTGVNSPLHF.

V usage is TRBV6-1 and J usage is TRBJ2-1; D perhaps matches TRBD2 (6 bases). CDR3 length: 15 amino acids. The V end was cut by 5 bases, the J end by 3 bases, with 14 bases between. Germline CDR1 is MNHNS and CDR2 is SASEGT. The CDR3 region has the DNA TGTGCCAGCAGTTTGTCCGGGGGATTCTACAATGAGCAGTTCTTC. Its protein product is CASSLSGGFYNEQFF.

The chain joins TRBV19 to TRBJ2-2; 8 bases are shared with TRBD1. V lost 9 bases, J lost 5 bases, and 8 bases stayed unmatched. Germline lookup yields CDR1 LNHDA and CDR2 SQIVND (reference sequence). This CDR3 comprises 14 residues. This chain's CDR3 is CASSLQGATGELFF. The DNA for the CDR3 is TGTGCCAGCAGCCTCCAGGGGGCGACCGGGGAGCTGTTTTTT.

J is TRBJ1-6 and V is TRBV5-4; 9 bases agree with TRBD1. Germline V gene lookup returns CDR1 SGHNT and CDR2 YYREEE (reference sequence). The CDR3 is 17 amino acids. V shed 5 bases and J 10 bases; nucleotides not matched to a gene: 16. The CDR3 loop is CASSAGTGSRSGSPLHF. The CDR3 DNA sequence: TGTGCCAGCAGTGCCGGGACAGGGTCTAGGAGCGGGTCACCCCTCCACTTT.

J is TRBJ2-1 and V is TRBV18, with TRBD1 matching 8 bases. V was pared by 5 bases and J by 1 base, with 4 bases of the junction left unmatched. CDR3 length equals 15 residues. CDR1 is KGHSH and CDR2 is LQKENI in the germline V gene. In nucleotides, the CDR3 is TGTGCCAGCTCAAAGGACAGGGATTCCTACAATGAGCAGTTCTTC. The encoded protein is CASSKDRDSYNEQFF.

As DNA, the CDR3 is TGTGCCAGCAGCCTTGAGACAGGGGGAGCTTTCTTT. Translation: CASSLETGGAFF. This chain joins TRBV6-5 and TRBJ1-1; TRBD1 aligns across 9 bases. J was trimmed by 10 bases and V by 6 bases; bases with no gene match: 6. This CDR3 comprises 12 residues. Germline values: CDR1 MNHEY, CDR2 SVGAGI.

This clone was picked up one time. The rearrangement links TRBV6-4 to TRBJ1-2, with 7 nucleotides matching TRBD1. Germline lookup yields CDR1 MRHNA and CDR2 SNTAGT. With 3 bases clipped from V and 2 bases from J, the junction kept 3 bases outside the gene matches. The CDR3 is made up of 14 amino acids. This CDR3 reads CASSERQGNYGYTF. The CDR3 DNA follows: TGTGCCAGCAGTGAAAGACAGGGAAACTATGGCTACACCTTC.

The gene calls are TRBV11-2 and TRBJ2-1; 10 nucleotides match TRBD2. The junction had 6 bases not matched to a gene; V was cut back by 2 bases and J by 5 bases. The CDR3 runs to 16 residues. The germline V gene encodes CDR1 SGHAT and CDR2 FQNNGV. The CDR3 here is CASSLQLAGINNEQFF. The CDR3 coding sequence is TGTGCCAGCAGCTTACAACTAGCGGGGATAAACAATGAGCAGTTCTTC.

The chain couples TRBV10-3 to TRBJ1-2, with D possibly matching TRBD1 (5 bases). This CDR3 region has 13 residues. In germline, CDR1 is ENHRY, CDR2 SYGVKD. V was clipped by 4 bases and J by 4 bases, with 10 bases between them. The chain's CDR3 is CAISGEGSYGYTF. DNA of the CDR3: TGTGCCATCAGTGGGGAGGGGAGCTATGGCTACACCTTC.

The rearrangement joins TRBV7-9 to TRBJ1-5; 7 bases map to TRBD1. V shed 5 bases, J shed 6 bases, and the junction held 7 bases outside the gene matches. Germline V gives CDR1 SEHNR, CDR2 FQNEAQ (reference sequence). This CDR3 comprises 14 residues. Here the CDR3 reads CASSKGAPGQPQHF. In DNA form, the CDR3 reads TGTGCCAGCAGCAAGGGGGCGCCGGGTCAGCCCCAGCATTTT.